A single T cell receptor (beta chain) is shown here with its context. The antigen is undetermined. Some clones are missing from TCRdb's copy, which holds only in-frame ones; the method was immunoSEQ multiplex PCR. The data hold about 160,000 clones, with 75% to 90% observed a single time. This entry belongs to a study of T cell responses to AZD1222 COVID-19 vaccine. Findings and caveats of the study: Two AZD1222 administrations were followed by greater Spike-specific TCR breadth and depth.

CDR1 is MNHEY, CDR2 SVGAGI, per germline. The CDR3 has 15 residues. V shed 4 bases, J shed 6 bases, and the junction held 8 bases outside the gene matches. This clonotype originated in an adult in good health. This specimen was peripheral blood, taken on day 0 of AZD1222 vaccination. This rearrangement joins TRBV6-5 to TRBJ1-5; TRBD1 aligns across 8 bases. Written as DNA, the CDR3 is TGTGCCAGCAGTTCAGGGGGCGAGGTGGGTCAGCCCCAGCATTTT. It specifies CASSSGGEVGQPQHF.